This T cell receptor (beta chain) was sequenced during a study of OX40 agonist ivuxolimab in advanced cancers. Whole-study findings and limits: At doses 0.1 to 3.0 mg/kg, CD4+ and CD8+ clones expanded.

The method was immunoSEQ multiplex PCR; TCRdb's version includes in-frame clones alone and lacks a portion of them. Seen here are about 90,000 clones, 85% observed once, and the top ten hold approximately 0.22%. Details on this clone: Its antigen is unknown.

Losses at the gene ends were 3 bases for V and 4 bases for J; bases not matched to a gene: 5. The CDR3 consists of 14 residues. Germline V gene sequence: CDR1 ENHRY, CDR2 SYGVKD. The clonotype was recovered from an adult with an advanced solid tumor such as melanoma, head and neck, liver or kidney cancer. The sequences come from CD4+ or CD8+ T cells sorted from blood, collected in a trial of the OX40 agonist ivuxolimab. This chain joins TRBV10-3 and TRBJ2-5, with 7 bases aligning to TRBD1. DNA of the CDR3: TGTGCCATCAGTGATGGCGAGGGGGCAGAGACCCAGTACTTC. Its translation is CAISDGEGAETQYF.